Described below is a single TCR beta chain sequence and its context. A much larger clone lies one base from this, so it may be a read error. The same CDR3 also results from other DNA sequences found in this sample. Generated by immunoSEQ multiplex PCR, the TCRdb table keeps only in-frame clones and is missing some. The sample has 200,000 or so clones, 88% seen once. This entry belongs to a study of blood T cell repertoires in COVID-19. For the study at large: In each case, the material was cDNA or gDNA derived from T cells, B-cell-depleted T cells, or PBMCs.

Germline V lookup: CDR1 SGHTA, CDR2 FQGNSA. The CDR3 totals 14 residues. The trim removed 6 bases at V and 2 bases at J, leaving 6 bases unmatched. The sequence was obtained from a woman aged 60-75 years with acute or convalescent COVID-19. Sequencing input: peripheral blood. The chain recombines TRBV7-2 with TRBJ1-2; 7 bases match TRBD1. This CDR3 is CASSFGTVNYGYTF. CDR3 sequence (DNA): TGTGCCAGCAGTTTCGGGACAGTCAACTATGGCTACACCTTC. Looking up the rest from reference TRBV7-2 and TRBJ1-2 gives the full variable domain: GAGVSQSPSNKVTEKGKDVELRCDPISGHTALYWYRQSLGQGLEFLIYFQGNSAPDKSGLPSDRFSAERTGGSVSTLTIQRTQQEDSAVYLCASSFGTVNYGYTFGSGTRLTVV.